This is a list of T cell receptor beta chains from one sample in a study of blood T cell repertoires in COVID-19. Data came from immunoSEQ multiplex PCR; TCRdb stores just in-frame clones and leaves some out. The data show approximately 250,000 clones, approximately 89% seen once. The source material was peripheral blood. The receptors were gathered from a woman aged 70-85 years with COVID-19, enrolled during active disease. Each CDR3 is given with its conserved first and last residue. The D gene is left open where the match is weak. Only some rows state a clone size, as once, few, many or a class for expanded clones.

>TRBJ2-7|-|TRBD2|TRBV28
TGTGCCAGCACAGCGGGAGCCCTAAAGAGCGAGCAGTACTTC
CASTAGALKSEQYF
>TRBJ2-2|-|-|TRBV5-1
TGCGCCAGCAGCTTGTGGGGGCGTGACACCGGGGAGCTGTTTTTT
CASSLWGRDTGELFF
>TRBJ1-5|-|-|TRBV18
TGTGCCAGCTCACCGAGCCTTTATAGCAATCAGCCCCAGCATTTT
CASSPSLYSNQPQHF
>TRBJ2-1|-|-|TRBV11-2
TGTGCCAGCAGCCCCCGACTTGTCAATGAGCAGTTCTTC
CASSPRLVNEQFF
>TRBJ1-6|once|-|TRBV27
TGTGCCAGCAGGCCGGGACAACGGAATTCACCCCTCCACTTT
CASRPGQRNSPLHF
>TRBJ2-2|-|-|TRBV19
TGTGCCAGTACAGGGTCCTCGCTGGCCACCGGGGAGCTGTTTTTT
CASTGSSLATGELFF
>TRBJ1-1|-|TRBD1|TRBV27
TGTGCCAGCAGTTTAAGTCCGGGCAGGGGGGCTGAAGCTTTCTTT
CASSLSPGRGAEAFF
>TRBJ1-3|-|TRBD1|TRBV9
TGTGCCAGCAGCGACGGACAGGGCCCAGGAAACACCATATATTTT
CASSDGQGPGNTIYF
>TRBJ2-1|-|-|TRBV9
TGTGCCAGCAGCGGTGGAGGCGCCTACAATGAGCAGTTCTTC
CASSGGGAYNEQFF
>TRBJ2-5|-|-|TRBV27
TGTGCCAGCAGTTTTGGCCTTCGAGAGACCCAGTACTTC
CASSFGLRETQYF
>TRBJ2-1|-|TRBD2|TRBV18
TGTGCCAGCTCGATACTAGCGGACTCCTACAATGAGCAGTTCTTC
CASSILADSYNEQFF
>TRBJ2-7|-|TRBD1|TRBV5-4
TGTGCCAGCAGCTATAGGGACAGGTCGCGAGAGCAGTACTTC
CASSYRDRSREQYF
>TRBJ1-2|few|-|TRBV27
TGTGCCAGCAGGCTCAGGGTCGGGTTAGGGGGCTACACCTTC
CASRLRVGLGGYTF
>TRBJ1-1|-|-|TRBV6-5
TGTGCCAGCAGGTCAGGGGTGAACACTGAAGCTTTCTTT
CASRSGVNTEAFF
>TRBJ1-1|-|-|TRBV4-3
TGCGCCAGCAGCGCAGGAATATCAGCGGACACTGAAGCTTTCTTT
CASSAGISADTEAFF
>TRBJ2-1|-|-|TRBV30
TGTGCCTGGACATTAGCCAATGAGCAGTTCTTC
CAWTLANEQFF
>TRBJ2-5|-|TRBD2|TRBV7-2
TGTGCCAGCAGCTTAAATCAGGGAAGCGGGACTAGCGAGGACTTC
CASSLNQGSGTSEDF
>TRBJ1-2|-|-|TRBV20-1
TGCAGTGCTAGTCTTTCGGACTACTATGGCTACACCTTC
CSASLSDYYGYTF
>TRBJ2-7|-|-|TRBV5-1
TGCGCCAGCAGCTTGGGGGCGCCTCCCCACCTTTACGAGCAGTACTTC
CASSLGAPPHLYEQYF
>TRBJ1-2|few|-|TRBV20-1
TGCAGCTCCCTATTTGTAGATGGCTACACCTTC
CSSLFVDGYTF
>TRBJ2-7|few|TRBD2|TRBV7-9
TGTGCCAGCAGCTTATCTAGCGGGGCTTACGAGCAGTACTTC
CASSLSSGAYEQYF
>TRBJ2-1|-|-|TRBV5-1
TGCGCCAGCAGCTTTGGAGCGGCTAATGAGCAGTTCTTC
CASSFGAANEQFF
>TRBJ2-1|-|-|TRBV7-2
TGTGCCAGCAGCCCCGGACAGTACAATGAGCAGTTCTTC
CASSPGQYNEQFF
>TRBJ2-2|-|TRBD1|TRBV5-1
TGCGCCAGCAGGGCGGGCGACAGGGTTACCGGGGAGCTGTTTTTT
CASRAGDRVTGELFF
>TRBJ1-1|-|-|TRBV24-1
TGTGCCACCAGGACGACAGGCGTAGTTGAAGCTTTCTTT
CATRTTGVVEAFF
>TRBJ1-2|-|TRBD1|TRBV7-9
TGTGCCAGCAGCTTCGACAGGGGTCGCGGCTACACCTTC
CASSFDRGRGYTF
>TRBJ2-3|-|TRBD2|TRBV5-1
TGCGCCAGCAGCTTGGGATTAGCGGGCCTCACAGATACGCAGTATTTT
CASSLGLAGLTDTQYF
>TRBJ1-3|once|-|TRBV11-3
TGTGCCAGCAGCTTAGATGGACCCGGGGGACGAAACACCATATATTTT
CASSLDGPGGRNTIYF
>TRBJ1-4|-|TRBD1|TRBV28
TGTGCCAGCGTTACCGGACAGGAATTATCAACTAATGAAAAACTGTTTTTT
CASVTGQELSTNEKLFF
>TRBJ1-2|once|TRBD1|TRBV19
TGTGCCAGTAGTCCCTCCTGGGGACAGGTTAACTATGGCTACACCTTC
CASSPSWGQVNYGYTF
>TRBJ2-1|-|-|TRBV9
TGTGCCAGCAGCGTAGGTCCGGACACAGAGCAGTTCTTC
CASSVGPDTEQFF
>TRBJ2-1|-|-|TRBV4-1
TGCGCCAGCAGCCGAGATCAGGGATGGGGCACTCTTAGCTCCTACAATGAGCAGTTCTTC
CASSRDQGWGTLSSYNEQFF
>TRBJ1-1|once|-|TRBV30
TGTGCCTGGGGCCCACGGTTGGGCGCTACTGAAGCTTTCTTT
CAWGPRLGATEAFF
>TRBJ1-1|-|TRBD1|TRBV5-4
TGTGCCAGCAGCGGGGACAGGGTAGGCACTGAAGCTTTCTTT
CASSGDRVGTEAFF
>TRBJ2-7|once|-|TRBV18
TGTGCCAGCTCACCACCCTCAACCCGCGGGGAGCAGTACTTC
CASSPPSTRGEQYF
>TRBJ2-3|once|TRBD2|TRBV10-3
TGTGCCATCGGGACTAGCGGGAGTTCAGATACGCAGTATTTT
CAIGTSGSSDTQYF
>TRBJ1-5|-|-|TRBV2
TGTGCCAGCAGATGGACAGTCAATCAGCCCCAGCATTTT
CASRWTVNQPQHF
>TRBJ1-2|-|TRBD1|TRBV6-6
TGTGCCAGCAGTTACAACACAGGGGAGGAGGGTGGCTACACCTTC
CASSYNTGEEGGYTF
>TRBJ2-7|few|TRBD1|TRBV6-1
TGTGCCAGCAGTGAAGGACAGGGGTTATACGAGCAGTACTTC
CASSEGQGLYEQYF
>TRBJ2-7|few|-|TRBV7-9
TGTGCCAGCAGCTTAGACGGGAGTCCGTCCTACGAGCAGTACTTC
CASSLDGSPSYEQYF
>TRBJ1-1|-|-|TRBV19
TGTGCCAGTAGTTTTTTCAGGGAAACCCTTGAGAACACTGAAGCTTTCTTT
CASSFFRETLENTEAFF
>TRBJ2-1|-|-|TRBV6-5
TGTGCCAGCAGTTACTCTACTCCCCCCCGCAATGAGCAGTTCTTC
CASSYSTPPRNEQFF
>TRBJ1-5|-|TRBD1|TRBV5-1
TGCGCCAGCAGCTCCGGGACAGGGGAGTTTCAGCCCCAGCATTTT
CASSSGTGEFQPQHF
>TRBJ2-1|-|TRBD2|TRBV4-2
TGTGCCAGCAGCCAAGTTGGTAGTAGCGGGAAATACAATGAGCAGTTCTTC
CASSQVGSSGKYNEQFF
>TRBJ2-5|many|TRBD2|TRBV7-2
TGTGCCAGCAGCTCCGGACTAGCGGGAGGGGGACAAGAGACCCAGTACTTC
CASSSGLAGGGQETQYF
>TRBJ2-7|-|-|TRBV7-6
TGTGCCAGCAGCTTGGTCGCCCCAGTTTGGACTCCAGCCTACGAGCAGTACTTC
CASSLVAPVWTPAYEQYF
>TRBJ1-5|-|-|TRBV18
TGTGCCAGCTCCCCTACTGGGCCTCAGCCCCAGCATTTT
CASSPTGPQPQHF
>TRBJ2-1|-|TRBD2|TRBV9
TGTGCCAGCAGCGCCGGACAGCGGGGGGAGCAGTTCTTC
CASSAGQRGEQFF
>TRBJ2-1|-|-|TRBV15
TGTGCCACCAGCAGAGTTAGAAGCGGACCTTACAATGAGCAGTTCTTC
CATSRVRSGPYNEQFF
>TRBJ1-5|-|-|TRBV6-6
TGTGCCAGCAGTCCGACTAGGGGATCGGGCAATCAGCCCCAGCATTTT
CASSPTRGSGNQPQHF
>TRBJ1-5|-|TRBD1|TRBV6-2/TRBV6-3
TGTGCCAGCAGTGTGGGGACAGGGGGTGCGAATCAGCCCCAGCATTTT
CASSVGTGGANQPQHF
>TRBJ1-2|-|-|TRBV6-5
TGTGCCAGCAGTTACGGCCGGGATTTCTATGGCTACACCTTC
CASSYGRDFYGYTF
>TRBJ2-2|-|-|TRBV28
TGTGCCAGCAGCCTGGACACCGCTAACACCGGGGAGCTGTTTTTT
CASSLDTANTGELFF
>TRBJ2-2|-|TRBD2|TRBV29-1
TGCAGCGTTGATTCTGTCGTAGGGACTAGTAACACCGGGGAGCTGTTTTTT
CSVDSVVGTSNTGELFF